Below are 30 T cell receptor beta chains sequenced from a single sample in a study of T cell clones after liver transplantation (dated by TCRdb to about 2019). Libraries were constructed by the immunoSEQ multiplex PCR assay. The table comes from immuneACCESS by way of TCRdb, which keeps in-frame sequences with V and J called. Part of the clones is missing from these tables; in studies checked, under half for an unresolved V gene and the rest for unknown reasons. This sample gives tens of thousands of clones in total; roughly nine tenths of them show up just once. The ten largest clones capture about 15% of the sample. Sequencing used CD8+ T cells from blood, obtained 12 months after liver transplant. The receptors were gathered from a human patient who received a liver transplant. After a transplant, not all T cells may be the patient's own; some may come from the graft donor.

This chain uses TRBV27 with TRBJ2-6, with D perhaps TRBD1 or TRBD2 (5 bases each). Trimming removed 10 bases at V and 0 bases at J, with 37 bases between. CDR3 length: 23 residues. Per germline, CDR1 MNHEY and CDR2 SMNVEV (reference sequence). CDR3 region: CATLGPPSTRDPETLSGANVLTF. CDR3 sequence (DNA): TGTGCCACCCTCGGCCCTCCGTCAACTCGGGACCCAGAGACTCTCTCTGGGGCCAACGTCCTGACTTTC.

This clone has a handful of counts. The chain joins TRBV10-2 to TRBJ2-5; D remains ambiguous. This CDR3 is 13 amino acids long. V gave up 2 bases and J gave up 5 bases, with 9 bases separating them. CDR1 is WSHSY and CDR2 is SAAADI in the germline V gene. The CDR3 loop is CASSELLQETQYF. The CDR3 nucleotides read TGCGCCAGCAGTGAGCTACTGCAGGAGACCCAGTACTTC.

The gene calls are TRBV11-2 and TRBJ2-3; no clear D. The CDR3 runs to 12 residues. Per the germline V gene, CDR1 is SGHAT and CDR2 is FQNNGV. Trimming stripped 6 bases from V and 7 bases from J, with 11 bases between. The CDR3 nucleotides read TGTGCCAGCAGTTACCTCGCATATACGCAGTATTTT. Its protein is CASSYLAYTQYF.

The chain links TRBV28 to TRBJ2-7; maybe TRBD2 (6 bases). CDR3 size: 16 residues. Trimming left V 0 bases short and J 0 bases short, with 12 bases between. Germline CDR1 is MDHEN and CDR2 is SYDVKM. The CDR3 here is CASSLWGLKLSYEQYF. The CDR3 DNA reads TGTGCCAGCAGTTTATGGGGACTCAAACTCTCCTACGAGCAGTACTTC.

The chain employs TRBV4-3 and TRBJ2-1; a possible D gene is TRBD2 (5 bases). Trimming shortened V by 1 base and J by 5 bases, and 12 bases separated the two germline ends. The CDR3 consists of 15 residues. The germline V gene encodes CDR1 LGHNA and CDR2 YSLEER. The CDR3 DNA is TGCGCCAGCAGCCAAGTGAGGGAGACACACAATGAGCAGTTCTTC. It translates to CASSQVRETHNEQFF.

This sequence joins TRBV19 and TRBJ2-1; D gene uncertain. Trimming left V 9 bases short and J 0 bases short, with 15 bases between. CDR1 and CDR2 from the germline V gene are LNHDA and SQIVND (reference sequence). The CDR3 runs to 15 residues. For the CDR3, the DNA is TGTGCCAGCGAGCTAAGTTGGGCCTCCTACAATGAGCAGTTCTTC. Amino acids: CASELSWASYNEQFF.

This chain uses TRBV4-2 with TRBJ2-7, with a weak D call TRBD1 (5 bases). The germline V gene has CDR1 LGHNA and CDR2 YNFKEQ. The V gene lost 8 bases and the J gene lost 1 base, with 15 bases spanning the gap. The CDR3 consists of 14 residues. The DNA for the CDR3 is TGTGCCAGCGCCCCCGGCCAGGGATCCTACGAGCAGTACTTC. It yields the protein CASAPGQGSYEQYF.

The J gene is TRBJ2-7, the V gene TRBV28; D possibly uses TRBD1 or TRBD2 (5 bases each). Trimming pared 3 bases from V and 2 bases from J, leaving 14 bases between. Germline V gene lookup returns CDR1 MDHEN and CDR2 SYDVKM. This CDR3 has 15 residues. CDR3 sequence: CASSFRGRTAYEQYF. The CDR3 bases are TGTGCCAGCAGTTTCCGGGGCCGGACGGCCTACGAGCAGTACTTC.

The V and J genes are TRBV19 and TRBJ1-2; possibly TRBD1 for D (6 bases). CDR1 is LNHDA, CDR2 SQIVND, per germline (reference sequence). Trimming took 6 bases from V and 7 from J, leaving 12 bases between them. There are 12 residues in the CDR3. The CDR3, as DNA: TGTGCCAGTAGACAGGGTATGAGTGGCTACACCTTC. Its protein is CASRQGMSGYTF.

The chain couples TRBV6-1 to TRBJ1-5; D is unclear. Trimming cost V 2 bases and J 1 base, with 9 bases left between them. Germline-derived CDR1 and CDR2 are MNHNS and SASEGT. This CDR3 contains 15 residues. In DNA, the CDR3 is TGTGCCAGCAGTGAACGGGGTTTAAGCAATCAGCCCCAGCATTTT. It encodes CASSERGLSNQPQHF.

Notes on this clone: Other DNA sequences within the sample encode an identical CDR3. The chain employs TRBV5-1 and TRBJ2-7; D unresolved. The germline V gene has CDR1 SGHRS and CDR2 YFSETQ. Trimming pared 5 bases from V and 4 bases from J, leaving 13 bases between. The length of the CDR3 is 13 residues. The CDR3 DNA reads TGCGCCAGCAGTCCTCCCCTCAGTTACGAGCAGTACTTC. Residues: CASSPPLSYEQYF.

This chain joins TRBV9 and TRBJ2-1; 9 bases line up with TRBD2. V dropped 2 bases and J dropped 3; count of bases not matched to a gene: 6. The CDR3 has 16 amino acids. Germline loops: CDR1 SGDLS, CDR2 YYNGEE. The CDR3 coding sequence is TGTGCCAGCAGCGTCGCCGGGACTAGCATCTACAATGAGCAGTTCTTC. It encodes CASSVAGTSIYNEQFF.

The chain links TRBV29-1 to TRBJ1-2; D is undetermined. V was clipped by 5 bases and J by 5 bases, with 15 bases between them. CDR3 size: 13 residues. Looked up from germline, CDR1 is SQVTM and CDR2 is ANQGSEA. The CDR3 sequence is CSVSPEHGYGYTF. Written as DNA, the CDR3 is TGCAGCGTTTCCCCTGAACATGGGTATGGCTACACCTTC.

Here the CDR3 DNA reads TGTGCCAGCAGCTTAACCCCCGGGGAGCTGTTTTTT. This codes for CASSLTPGELFF. The chain combines TRBV7-3 with TRBJ2-2, with D unresolved. The CDR3 runs to 12 residues. The germline V gene encodes CDR1 SGHTA and CDR2 FQGTGA. The ends were cut back, 0 bases at V and 6 bases at J, with 2 bases in the middle.

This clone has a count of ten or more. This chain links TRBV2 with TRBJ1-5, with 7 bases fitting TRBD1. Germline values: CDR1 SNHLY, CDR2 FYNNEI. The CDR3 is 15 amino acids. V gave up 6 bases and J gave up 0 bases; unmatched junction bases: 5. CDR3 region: CASRGTDYSNQPQHF. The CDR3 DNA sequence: TGTGCCAGCAGGGGGACAGACTATAGCAATCAGCCCCAGCATTTT.

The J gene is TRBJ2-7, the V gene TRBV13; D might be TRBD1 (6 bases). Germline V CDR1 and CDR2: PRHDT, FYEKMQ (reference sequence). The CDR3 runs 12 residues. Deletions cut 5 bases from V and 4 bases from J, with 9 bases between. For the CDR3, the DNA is TGTGCCAGCAGCGATGGACAGTACGAGCAGTACTTC. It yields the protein CASSDGQYEQYF.

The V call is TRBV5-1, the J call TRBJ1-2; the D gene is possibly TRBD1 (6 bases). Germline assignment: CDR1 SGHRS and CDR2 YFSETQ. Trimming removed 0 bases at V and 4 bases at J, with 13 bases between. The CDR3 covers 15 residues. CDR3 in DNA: TGCGCCAGCAGCTTGGAGGGGGGATCCGGCTATGGCTACACCTTC. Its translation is CASSLEGGSGYGYTF.

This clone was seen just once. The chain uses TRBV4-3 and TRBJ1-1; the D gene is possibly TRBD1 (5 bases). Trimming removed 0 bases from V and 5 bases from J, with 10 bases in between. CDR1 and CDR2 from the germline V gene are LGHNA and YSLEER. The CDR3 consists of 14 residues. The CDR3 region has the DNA TGCGCCAGCAGCCAAGATCGGAGGGGAACTGAAGCTTTCTTT. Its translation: CASSQDRRGTEAFF.

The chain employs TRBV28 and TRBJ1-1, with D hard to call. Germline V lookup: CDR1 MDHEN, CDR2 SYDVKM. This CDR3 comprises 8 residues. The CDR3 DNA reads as TGTGGCGCGGGAGGAGCTTTCTTT. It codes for CGAGGAFF.

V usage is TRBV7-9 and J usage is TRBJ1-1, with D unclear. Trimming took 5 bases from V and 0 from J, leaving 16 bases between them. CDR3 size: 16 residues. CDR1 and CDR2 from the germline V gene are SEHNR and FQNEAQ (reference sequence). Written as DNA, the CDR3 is TGTGCCAGCAGCCGTGAATTAGAAAACTTGAACACTGAAGCTTTCTTT. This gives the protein CASSRELENLNTEAFF.

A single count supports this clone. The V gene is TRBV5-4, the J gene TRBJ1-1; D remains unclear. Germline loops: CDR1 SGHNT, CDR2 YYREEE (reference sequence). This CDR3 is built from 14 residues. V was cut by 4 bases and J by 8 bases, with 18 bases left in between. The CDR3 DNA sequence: TGTGCCAGCAGCCCTGGTTGGGGTGCGGAGGAAGCTTTCTTT. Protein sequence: CASSPGWGAEEAFF.

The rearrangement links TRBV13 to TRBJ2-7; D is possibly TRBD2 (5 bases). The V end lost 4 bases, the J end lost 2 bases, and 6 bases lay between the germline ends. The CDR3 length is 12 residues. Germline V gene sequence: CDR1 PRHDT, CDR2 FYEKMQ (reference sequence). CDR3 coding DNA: TGTGCCAGCAGCTCCGGGACCTACGAGCAGTACTTC. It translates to CASSSGTYEQYF.

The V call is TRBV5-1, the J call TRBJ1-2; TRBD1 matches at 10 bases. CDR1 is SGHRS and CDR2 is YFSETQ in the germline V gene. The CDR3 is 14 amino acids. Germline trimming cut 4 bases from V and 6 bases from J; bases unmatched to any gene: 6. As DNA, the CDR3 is TGCGCCAGCAGCCTCCGGGGGACAGGGGATGGCTACACCTTC. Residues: CASSLRGTGDGYTF.

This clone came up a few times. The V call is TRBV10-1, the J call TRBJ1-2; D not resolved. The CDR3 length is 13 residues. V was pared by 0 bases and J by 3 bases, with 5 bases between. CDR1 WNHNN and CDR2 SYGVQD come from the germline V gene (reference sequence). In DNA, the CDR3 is TGCGCCAGCAGTGAGTCGGGTCACTATGGCTACACCTTC. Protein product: CASSESGHYGYTF.

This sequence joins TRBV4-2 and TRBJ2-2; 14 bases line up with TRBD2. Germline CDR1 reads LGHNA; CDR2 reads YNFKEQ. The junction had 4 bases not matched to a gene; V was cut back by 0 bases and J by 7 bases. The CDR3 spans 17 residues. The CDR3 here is CASSQDQGLAGDGELFF. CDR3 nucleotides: TGTGCCAGCAGCCAAGATCAGGGACTAGCGGGAGACGGGGAGCTGTTTTTT.

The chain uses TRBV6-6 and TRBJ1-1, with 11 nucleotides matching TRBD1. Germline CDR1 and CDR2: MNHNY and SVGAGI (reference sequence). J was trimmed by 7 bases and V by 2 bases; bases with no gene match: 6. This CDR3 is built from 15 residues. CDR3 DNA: TGTGCCAGCAGTTACCCGGACAGGGGGCCAGATGAAGCTTTCTTT. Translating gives CASSYPDRGPDEAFF.

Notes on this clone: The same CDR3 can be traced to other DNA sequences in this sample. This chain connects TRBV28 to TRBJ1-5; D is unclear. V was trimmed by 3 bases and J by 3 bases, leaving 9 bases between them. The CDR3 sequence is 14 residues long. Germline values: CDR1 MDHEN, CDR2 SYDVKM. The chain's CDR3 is CASSFRAFNQPQHF. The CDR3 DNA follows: TGTGCCAGCAGTTTTAGGGCCTTCAATCAGCCCCAGCATTTT.

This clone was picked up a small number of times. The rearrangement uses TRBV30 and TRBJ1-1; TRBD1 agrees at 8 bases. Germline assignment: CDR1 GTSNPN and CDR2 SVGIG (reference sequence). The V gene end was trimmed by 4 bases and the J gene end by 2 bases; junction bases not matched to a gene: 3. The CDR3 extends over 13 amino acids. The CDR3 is CAWTSGGNTEAFF. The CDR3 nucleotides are TGTGCCTGGACCTCAGGGGGCAACACTGAAGCTTTCTTT.

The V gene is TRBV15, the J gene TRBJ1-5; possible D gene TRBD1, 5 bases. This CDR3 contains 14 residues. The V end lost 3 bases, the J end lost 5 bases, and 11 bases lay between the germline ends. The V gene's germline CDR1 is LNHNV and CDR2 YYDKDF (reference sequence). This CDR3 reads CATSSRGYDQPQHF. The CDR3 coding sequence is TGTGCCACCAGCAGTAGGGGTTACGATCAGCCCCAGCATTTT.

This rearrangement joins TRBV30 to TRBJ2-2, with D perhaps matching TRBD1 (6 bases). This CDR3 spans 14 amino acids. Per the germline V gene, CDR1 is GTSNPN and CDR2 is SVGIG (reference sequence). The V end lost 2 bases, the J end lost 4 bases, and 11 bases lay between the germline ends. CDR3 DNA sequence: TGTGCCTGGAGTACAGGGTTGGGCACCGGGGAGCTGTTTTTT. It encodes CAWSTGLGTGELFF.